This TCR beta chain was profiled in a study of control samples from healthy donors and cancer patients. This CDR3 contains 14 residues. The ends lost 2 bases at V and 5 bases at J; junction bases unmatched: 2. The germline V gene encodes CDR1 MDHEN and CDR2 SYDVKM. TCRdb's table, derived via immunoSEQ multiplex PCR, lists solely in-frame clones and lacks some. The table shows about 110,000 clones, with more than 85% occurring only once. The chain employs TRBV28 and TRBJ2-7, with 11 bases aligning to TRBD2. The TCR was taken from a woman aged 18-29 years in good health. The specimen was blood. The CDR3 DNA follows: TGTGCCAGCAGTTTACTACTAGCGGGAGACGAGCAGTACTTC. Its protein product is CASSLLLAGDEQYF.